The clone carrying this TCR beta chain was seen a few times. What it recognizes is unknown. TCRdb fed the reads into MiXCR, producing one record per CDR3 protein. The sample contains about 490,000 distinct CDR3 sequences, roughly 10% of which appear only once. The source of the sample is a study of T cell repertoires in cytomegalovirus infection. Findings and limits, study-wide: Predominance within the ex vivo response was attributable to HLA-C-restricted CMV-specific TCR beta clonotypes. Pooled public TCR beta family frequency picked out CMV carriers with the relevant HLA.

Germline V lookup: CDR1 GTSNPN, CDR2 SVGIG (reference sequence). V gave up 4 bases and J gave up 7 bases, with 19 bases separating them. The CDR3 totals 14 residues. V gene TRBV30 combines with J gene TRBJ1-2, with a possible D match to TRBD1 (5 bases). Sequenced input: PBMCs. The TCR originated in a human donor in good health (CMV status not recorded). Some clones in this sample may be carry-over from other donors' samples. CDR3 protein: CAWIRAGRAGGYTF. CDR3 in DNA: TGTGCCTGGATACGTGCAGGGCGCGCTGGTGGCTACACCTTC.